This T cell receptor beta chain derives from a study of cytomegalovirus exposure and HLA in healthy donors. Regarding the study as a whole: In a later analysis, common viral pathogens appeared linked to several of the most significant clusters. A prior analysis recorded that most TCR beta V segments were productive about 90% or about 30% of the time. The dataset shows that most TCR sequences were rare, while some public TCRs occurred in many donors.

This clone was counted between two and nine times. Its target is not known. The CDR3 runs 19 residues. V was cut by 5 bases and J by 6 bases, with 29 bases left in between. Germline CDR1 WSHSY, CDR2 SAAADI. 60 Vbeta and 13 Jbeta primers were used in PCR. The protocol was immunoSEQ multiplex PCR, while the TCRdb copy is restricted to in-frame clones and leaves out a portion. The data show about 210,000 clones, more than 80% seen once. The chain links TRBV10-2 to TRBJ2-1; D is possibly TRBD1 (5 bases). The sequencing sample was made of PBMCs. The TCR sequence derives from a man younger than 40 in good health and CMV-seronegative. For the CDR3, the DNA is TGCGCCAGCAGTCGCGAGACCCCCCCAGACAGAGGCACAGGCAATGAGCAGTTCTTC. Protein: CASSRETPPDRGTGNEQFF.